Presented here are 8 T cell receptor beta chains from one specimen sequenced in a study of a mutant IDH1 vaccine in newly diagnosed glioma. Sequencing used immunoSEQ multiplex PCR; TCRdb keeps in-frame clones, though not all of them. This table holds some 64,000 clones, about four fifths found once. Time point specified: week 11, during vaccination. Vaccination used 300 ug of mutant IDH1 20-mer peptide per dose, with topical imiquimod. Their specific antigens are unknown. This sample comprised PBMCs, obtained from a glioma patient whose treatment included an IDH1 peptide vaccine. The receptor set was obtained from a woman aged 50 to 60 with glioma.

The rearrangement joins TRBV19 to TRBJ2-1, with 9 bases identical to TRBD1. Germline V lookup: CDR1 LNHDA, CDR2 SQIVND (reference sequence). The CDR3 is made up of 18 amino acids. The V and J ends lost 4 bases and 5 bases, in that order; junction bases with no gene match: 15. CDR3 amino acids: CASSTPFGDRGIDNEQFF. The CDR3 DNA is TGTGCCAGTAGTACCCCCTTCGGAGACAGGGGGATCGACAATGAGCAGTTCTTC.

The chain couples TRBV7-2 to TRBJ1-4; D gene unclear. The V gene lost 1 base and the J gene lost 7 bases, with 13 bases spanning the gap. The germline V gene has CDR1 SGHTA and CDR2 FQGNSA. The CDR3 length is 15 residues. In DNA, the CDR3 is TGTGCCAGCAGCTTAGGACCTTCGACGGGTGAAAAACTGTTTTTT. This sequence encodes CASSLGPSTGEKLFF.

This clone was detected only once. The genes are TRBV20-1 and TRBJ2-1; D unclear. This CDR3 has 10 amino acids. V lost 1 base and J 6 bases, leaving 1 base between the germline ends. The germline CDR1 and CDR2 sequences are DFQATT and SNEGSKA (reference sequence). Here the CDR3 DNA reads TGCAGTGCTAGAGCCAATGAGCAGTTCTTC. Translated: CSARANEQFF.

This chain links TRBV29-1 with TRBJ1-2; TRBD1 matches 7 bases. CDR3 length: 11 residues. Germline V CDR1 and CDR2: SQVTM, ANQGSEA. V was clipped by 7 bases and J by 6 bases; unmatched bases: 5. CDR3 in amino acids: CSATGFHGYTF. The CDR3 DNA sequence: TGCAGCGCGACAGGGTTCCATGGCTACACCTTC.

The chain recombines TRBV6-1 with TRBJ1-4; 8 nucleotides match TRBD1. CDR3 length: 14 residues. Unmatched junction bases numbered 8, after V lost 8 bases and J lost 6 bases. Germline CDR1 MNHNS, CDR2 SASEGT. The CDR3 sequence is CASGQGWAHEKLFF. CDR3 bases: TGTGCCAGCGGACAGGGTTGGGCCCATGAAAAACTGTTTTTT.

The chain uses TRBV29-1 and TRBJ2-2; D uncertain. This CDR3 is built from 11 residues. V was clipped by 5 bases and J by 2 bases, with 3 bases between them. Germline V gene data show CDR1 as SQVTM and CDR2 as ANQGSEA. The chain's CDR3 is CSVKNTGELFF. The CDR3 coding sequence is TGCAGCGTTAAAAACACCGGGGAGCTGTTTTTT.

A remark on this clone: In the same sample, other DNA sequences code for this CDR3. This chain links TRBV19 with TRBJ1-1; D ambiguous. Trimming left V 1 base short and J 1 base short, with 7 bases between. The CDR3 runs to 14 residues. Germline V gene lookup returns CDR1 LNHDA and CDR2 SQIVND (reference sequence). The CDR3, as DNA: TGTGCCAGTAGTATAGGGACGGGGAACACTGAAGCTTTCTTT. Encoded protein: CASSIGTGNTEAFF.

The CDR3 nucleotides read TGCGCCAGCAGCTTGGGTGAGGCGGGGGGAGAGACCCAGTACTTC. Translating it yields CASSLGEAGGETQYF. The rearrangement joins TRBV5-1 to TRBJ2-5; 8 bases agree with TRBD2. The CDR3 has 15 residues. In germline, CDR1 is SGHRS, CDR2 YFSETQ. V was pared by 0 bases and J by 4 bases, with 5 bases of the junction left unmatched.